This T cell receptor beta chain was sequenced in a study of siplizumab effects on memory and regulatory T cells. V gave up 0 bases and J gave up 5 bases, with 12 bases separating them. This CDR3 contains 14 residues. CDR1 SGHRS and CDR2 YFSETQ come from the germline V gene. TCRdb's table, derived via immunoSEQ multiplex PCR, lists solely in-frame clones and lacks some. The data show 70,000 or so clones, about 89% seen once. Study-level results: Sequences below about 10^-5 frequency were poorly captured, limiting mapping of alloreactive clones. There appeared to be greater diversity in naive T cells than in memory cells, and naive T cells seemed major contributors to the alloresponse. Treg origin accounted for an average of roughly 64% of mappable alloreactive CD4+ clones with siplizumab and 25% to 30% in controls.

As for this clone: Its target is not known.

The sequence was collected from a human donor in good health. Sequenced: CD8+ T cells sorted from blood. The rearrangement uses TRBV5-1 and TRBJ2-7, with a tentative D call TRBD2 (6 bases). CDR3 DNA sequence: TGCGCCAGCAGCTTGGTCGGCGGGGTTAACGAGCAGTACTTC. Translated, it gives CASSLVGGVNEQYF.